The rows below give T cell receptor beta chains drawn from one sample of a study of shared clonotypes between healthy human individuals. Repertoires were generated with immunoSEQ multiplex PCR, while TCRdb's copy carries only in-frame clones and drops some. Found here are about 600,000 clones, more than 95% of them singletons; the top ten hold roughly 0.05%. What was sequenced was naive CD4+ T cells sorted from blood. The receptor source for this set is a woman in her thirties in good health. The CDR3 runs from the conserved cysteine through the conserved F or W. A D gene is named only where the DNA matches it firmly.

TRBV25-1	TRBJ1-2	.	CASSREEGYGYTF	TGTGCCAGCAGTCGAGAGGAGGGCTATGGCTACACCTTC
TRBV18	TRBJ2-1	TRBD2	CASSPPAGGPTEQFF	TGTGCCAGCTCACCACCAGCGGGAGGGCCCACTGAGCAGTTCTTC
TRBV7-9	TRBJ1-1	.	CASSLHRVEAFF	TGTGCCAGCAGCTTACACAGGGTTGAAGCTTTCTTT
TRBV7-6	TRBJ2-3	TRBD1	CASRNRGSTDTQYF	TGTGCCAGCAGAAACAGGGGTAGCACAGATACGCAGTATTTT
TRBV5-4	TRBJ2-7	.	CASRPRTASYEQYF	TGTGCCAGCAGGCCCAGGACAGCCTCCTACGAGCAGTACTTC
TRBV7-2	TRBJ2-7	.	CASSLERGSSYEQYF	TGTGCCAGCAGCTTAGAACGGGGGAGCTCCTACGAGCAGTACTTC
TRBV9	TRBJ1-4	TRBD1	CASSPDRGPSREKLFF	TGTGCCAGCAGCCCCGACAGGGGTCCTTCTCGTGAAAAACTGTTTTTT
TRBV7-7	TRBJ2-1	TRBD2	CASSPLAGGPTYNEQFF	TGTGCCAGCAGCCCTCTAGCGGGAGGGCCTACCTACAATGAGCAGTTCTTC
TRBV28	TRBJ2-7	TRBD1	CAIKTGMNEQYF	TGTGCCATCAAGACAGGGATGAACGAGCAGTACTTC
TRBV6-6	TRBJ1-2	.	CASSFRDGNYGYTF	TGTGCCAGCAGTTTCCGGGACGGGAACTATGGCTACACCTTC
TRBV11-2	TRBJ2-7	TRBD2	CASSPSGRAAYEQYF	TGTGCCAGCAGCCCTAGCGGGAGGGCCGCTTACGAGCAGTACTTC
TRBV7-9	TRBJ2-3	TRBD2	CASQIGLAGSTDTQYF	TGTGCCAGCCAAATCGGGCTAGCGGGAAGCACAGATACGCAGTATTTT
TRBV2	TRBJ1-5	.	CASSTDGGDQPQHF	TGTGCCAGCAGTACTGATGGGGGAGATCAGCCCCAGCATTTT
TRBV5-4	TRBJ2-7	TRBD2	CASSPGLAGYEQYF	TGTGCCAGCAGCCCGGGACTAGCGGGCTACGAGCAGTACTTC
TRBV27	TRBJ2-2	.	CASSLTRTLAGELFF	TGTGCCAGCAGCCTAACTAGAACCCTGGCCGGGGAGCTGTTTTTT
TRBV19	TRBJ1-5	.	CAASGGASNQPQHF	TGTGCCGCCTCGGGGGGAGCAAGCAATCAGCCCCAGCATTTT
TRBV18	TRBJ2-5	TRBD1	CASSGQEETQYF	TGTGCCAGCTCTGGACAGGAGGAGACCCAGTACTTC
TRBV28	TRBJ2-1	TRBD1	CASWKGQGARNEQFF	TGTGCCAGCTGGAAAGGACAGGGGGCTCGGAATGAGCAGTTCTTC
TRBV7-9	TRBJ2-3	TRBD2	CASSLAPPRGVTDTQYF	TGTGCCAGCAGCTTAGCGCCCCCCCGGGGGGTCACAGATACGCAGTATTTT